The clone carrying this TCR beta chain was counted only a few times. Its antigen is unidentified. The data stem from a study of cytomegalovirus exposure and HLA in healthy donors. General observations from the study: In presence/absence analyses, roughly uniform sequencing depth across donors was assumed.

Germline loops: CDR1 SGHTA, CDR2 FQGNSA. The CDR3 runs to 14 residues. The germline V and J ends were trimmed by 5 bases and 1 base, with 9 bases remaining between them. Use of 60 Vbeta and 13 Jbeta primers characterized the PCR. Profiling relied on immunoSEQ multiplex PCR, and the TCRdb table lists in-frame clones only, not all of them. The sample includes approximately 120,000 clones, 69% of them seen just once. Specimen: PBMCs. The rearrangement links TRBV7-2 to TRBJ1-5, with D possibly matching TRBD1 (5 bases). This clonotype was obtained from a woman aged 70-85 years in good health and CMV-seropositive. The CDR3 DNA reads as TGTGCCAGCAGCCTAGGGGAGAGCAATCAGCCCCAGCATTTT. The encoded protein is CASSLGESNQPQHF.